This T cell receptor beta chain derives from a study of shared clonotypes between healthy human individuals. Clones were read by immunoSEQ multiplex PCR, and TCRdb kept only the in-frame ones, dropping some. The sample has about 530,000 clones, 90% to 96% seen once. Germline V gives CDR1 SNHLY, CDR2 FYNNEI. V shed 6 bases and J 6 bases; nucleotides not matched to a gene: 4. This CDR3 is built from 15 residues. The gene calls are TRBV2 and TRBJ2-1; 14 bases fit TRBD2. This clonotype was obtained from a woman in her thirties in good health. Source material: naive CD4+ T cells sorted from blood. Documented subset: CD45RA+ positively selected. The CDR3 bases are TGTGCCAGCAGAGGGGGACTAGCGGGAGTCAATGAGCAGTTCTTC. Its translation is CASRGGLAGVNEQFF.